The rows below give T cell receptor beta chains drawn from one sample of a study of cytomegalovirus exposure and HLA in healthy donors. Sequenced by immunoSEQ multiplex PCR; TCRdb stores in-frame clones only, minus some. The sample contains under 150,000 clones, around 87% of which appear only once. The sequencing sample was made of PBMCs. Receptor source: a man in his late teens or twenties in good health and CMV-seropositive. CDR3s include the opening cysteine and the closing phenylalanine or tryptophan. The order of the fields is clone size, D gene, J gene, V gene, CDR3 DNA, CDR3 protein. D genes are given only for firm matches. Not all rows give a size; the values are once, few, many and, for expanded clones, a class.

clone_size: once
d_call: -
j_call: TRBJ2-2
v_call: TRBV5-6
cdr3_nt: TGTGCCAGCAGCTTGATAACCGGGGAGCTGTTTTTT
cdr3_aa: CASSLITGELFF

clone_size: few
d_call: -
j_call: TRBJ2-7
v_call: TRBV6-1
cdr3_nt: TGTGCCAGCAGTGAGGGTGTCGCGGCCTACGAGCAGTACTTC
cdr3_aa: CASSEGVAAYEQYF

clone_size: -
d_call: -
j_call: TRBJ1-5
v_call: TRBV30
cdr3_nt: TGTGCCTGGAGTGGAAATTGGGGAGCGGGCAATCAGCCCCAGCATTTT
cdr3_aa: CAWSGNWGAGNQPQHF

clone_size: few
d_call: -
j_call: TRBJ2-7
v_call: TRBV5-1
cdr3_nt: TGCGCCAGCAGTGTAGGAGCCGAGCAGTACTTC
cdr3_aa: CASSVGAEQYF

clone_size: -
d_call: -
j_call: TRBJ2-1
v_call: TRBV30
cdr3_nt: TGTGCCTGGAGTGGGGGGAGGAGACAATACAATGAGCAGTTCTTC
cdr3_aa: CAWSGGRRQYNEQFF

clone_size: -
d_call: -
j_call: TRBJ1-1
v_call: TRBV27
cdr3_nt: TGTGCCAGCATAGGGTTGAGTGTCAATCCGACCGAGGTGGAGCGGCAAGCTTTCTTT
cdr3_aa: CASIGLSVNPTEVERQAFF

clone_size: -
d_call: TRBD2
j_call: TRBJ2-1
v_call: TRBV2
cdr3_nt: TGTGCCAGCAGTGGCCGATCCGGACTAGCGGCTAAGCAGTTCTTC
cdr3_aa: CASSGRSGLAAKQFF

clone_size: -
d_call: TRBD1
j_call: TRBJ2-2
v_call: TRBV10-1
cdr3_nt: TGCGCCAGCAGTGATATACGGGACAGGGGAAACACCGGGGAGCTGTTTTTT
cdr3_aa: CASSDIRDRGNTGELFF

clone_size: -
d_call: -
j_call: TRBJ2-1
v_call: TRBV11-1
cdr3_nt: TGTGCCAGCAGCTTATTGGCAGGGAATGAGCAGTTCTTC
cdr3_aa: CASSLLAGNEQFF

clone_size: -
d_call: TRBD1
j_call: TRBJ1-6
v_call: TRBV5-6
cdr3_nt: TGTGCCAGCAGCTCGGGTGGAACGGGACAGGGCGACTCACCCCTCCACTTT
cdr3_aa: CASSSGGTGQGDSPLHF

clone_size: -
d_call: TRBD2
j_call: TRBJ2-2
v_call: TRBV4-1
cdr3_nt: TGCGCCAGCAGCCAAGGGCGGGAGGCCGGGGAGCTGTTTTTT
cdr3_aa: CASSQGREAGELFF

clone_size: -
d_call: TRBD2
j_call: TRBJ2-3
v_call: TRBV5-1
cdr3_nt: TGCGCCAGCAGCTTGGATCTAGCGGGGCCTGGAGATACGCAGTATTTT
cdr3_aa: CASSLDLAGPGDTQYF

clone_size: once
d_call: -
j_call: TRBJ2-1
v_call: TRBV29-1
cdr3_nt: TGCAGCGCCGAGGACGGATTCGGAGGGCAGTTCTTC
cdr3_aa: CSAEDGFGGQFF

clone_size: few
d_call: TRBD1
j_call: TRBJ1-5
v_call: TRBV30
cdr3_nt: TGTGCCTGGAGCCGACAGGGGGATCAGCCCCAGCATTTT
cdr3_aa: CAWSRQGDQPQHF

clone_size: -
d_call: TRBD2
j_call: TRBJ2-7
v_call: TRBV18
cdr3_nt: TGTGCCAGCTCACCACAACAGCGGGGCTCCTACGAGCAGTACTTC
cdr3_aa: CASSPQQRGSYEQYF

clone_size: -
d_call: -
j_call: TRBJ2-5
v_call: TRBV7-9
cdr3_nt: TGTGCCAGCAGCTTATCCGGGGGGCGCGGGGAGACCCAGTACTTC
cdr3_aa: CASSLSGGRGETQYF

clone_size: once
d_call: TRBD2
j_call: TRBJ2-1
v_call: TRBV5-5
cdr3_nt: TGTGCCAGCAGCTTGCAGCGGGAGATAAATGAGCAGTTCTTC
cdr3_aa: CASSLQREINEQFF

clone_size: -
d_call: TRBD2
j_call: TRBJ2-7
v_call: TRBV6-5
cdr3_nt: TGTGCCAGCAGTTACTGGCGGGAGTTCCCCTACGAGCAGTACTTC
cdr3_aa: CASSYWREFPYEQYF

clone_size: once
d_call: -
j_call: TRBJ1-1
v_call: TRBV23-1
cdr3_nt: TGCGCCAGCAGTCCCCGGGACACCAATATGGACACTGAAGCTTTCTTT
cdr3_aa: CASSPRDTNMDTEAFF

clone_size: -
d_call: -
j_call: TRBJ1-2
v_call: TRBV6-1
cdr3_nt: TGTGCCAGCAGTGGGCCCCGGGGGGTCGGCTACACCTTC
cdr3_aa: CASSGPRGVGYTF